This is a list of T cell receptor beta chains from one sample in a study of CD4 T cells in relation to SARS-CoV-2 and coronaviruses. These receptors are not linked to any known antigen. This table comes from immunoSEQ multiplex PCR, and its TCRdb copy is limited to in-frame clones, with some not included. The sample yields approximately 12,000 clones, 70% to 80% seen once. The sequenced sample was CD4+ T cells from PBMCs, cultured in vitro. These receptors all come from a human donor in good health. Each CDR3 is given with its conserved first and last residue. A D gene is named only where the DNA matches it firmly. Clone size, where shown, is once, few, many, or a class for clones that have expanded.

J	size	V	D	CDR3	DNA
TRBJ1-5	once	TRBV6-5	NA	CASGQLSNQPQHF	TGTGCCAGCGGCCAACTTAGCAATCAGCCCCAGCATTTT
TRBJ2-4	NA	TRBV7-9	NA	CASSLPGERNIQYF	TGTGCCAGCAGCTTGCCAGGGGAGAGAAACATTCAGTACTTC
TRBJ1-5	NA	TRBV19	NA	CASSSGGPSNQPQHF	TGTGCCAGTAGTTCTGGGGGACCGAGCAATCAGCCCCAGCATTTT
TRBJ2-5	medium-sized	TRBV9	NA	CASSVVGLSQETQYF	TGTGCCAGCAGCGTAGTAGGACTATCCCAAGAGACCCAGTACTTC
TRBJ2-1	NA	TRBV9	TRBD2	CASSVGLAAYNEQFF	TGTGCCAGCAGCGTAGGACTAGCAGCTTACAATGAGCAGTTCTTC
TRBJ2-1	NA	TRBV4-3	TRBD2	CASSQERGGREENEQFF	TGCGCCAGCAGCCAAGAAAGGGGCGGGCGGGAGGAGAATGAGCAGTTCTTC
TRBJ1-4	NA	TRBV2	NA	CASSGTGKEEKLFF	TGTGCCAGCTCAGGTACAGGGAAAGAAGAAAAACTGTTTTTT
TRBJ2-1	NA	TRBV5-1	TRBD2	CASSSVAGSHNEQFF	TGCGCCAGCAGTAGCGTAGCGGGATCCCACAATGAGCAGTTCTTC
TRBJ2-2	NA	TRBV7-3	NA	CASSPNSGALNTGELFF	TGTGCCAGCAGCCCAAATTCAGGGGCGTTAAACACCGGGGAGCTGTTTTTT
TRBJ1-4	NA	TRBV5-1	NA	CASSLLSGAFEKLFF	TGCGCCAGCAGCTTGCTCTCCGGGGCTTTTGAAAAACTGTTTTTT
TRBJ1-4	NA	TRBV3-1/TRBV3-2	NA	CASSQDLAQRTNEKLFF	TGTGCCAGCAGCCAAGATTTGGCCCAGAGGACTAATGAAAAACTGTTTTTT
TRBJ2-5	NA	TRBV9	NA	CASSVQPNQGETQYF	TGTGCCAGCAGCGTACAGCCAAATCAAGGAGAGACCCAGTACTTC
TRBJ1-1	NA	TRBV7-2	NA	CASSSQRRQNTEAFF	TGTGCCAGCAGCTCTCAGCGGCGGCAGAACACTGAAGCTTTCTTT
TRBJ1-2	NA	TRBV19	NA	CASSFPLTGIGYTF	TGTGCCAGTAGTTTTCCTCTTACAGGGATAGGCTACACCTTC
TRBJ2-3	NA	TRBV19	NA	CASSIDQSVGDTQYF	TGTGCCAGTAGTATCGATCAATCCGTCGGGGATACGCAGTATTTT
TRBJ2-3	NA	TRBV6-5	TRBD1	CASRQGALRTDTQYF	TGTGCCAGCAGGCAGGGGGCGCTTAGGACAGATACGCAGTATTTT
TRBJ1-6	NA	TRBV5-6	NA	CASSFVSFGPYNSPLHF	TGTGCCAGCAGCTTCGTTTCTTTCGGACCCTATAATTCACCCCTCCACTTT
TRBJ2-3	NA	TRBV7-2	NA	CASSHGVIPDTQYF	TGTGCCAGCAGTCACGGGGTCATCCCAGATACGCAGTATTTT
TRBJ1-4	NA	TRBV5-1	NA	CASSSSTDTKRNEKLFF	TGCGCCAGCAGCTCATCGACGGATACTAAAAGGAATGAAAAACTGTTTTTT
TRBJ2-7	NA	TRBV21-1	NA	CASRTLSNEQYF	TGTGCTAGTCGGACCCTATCTAACGAGCAGTACTTC
TRBJ1-2	NA	TRBV6-2/TRBV6-3	TRBD1	CASSYSALTGDGYTF	TGTGCCAGCAGTTACTCGGCCTTGACAGGGGATGGCTACACCTTC
TRBJ1-1	NA	TRBV29-1	NA	CSVWVKYTEAFF	TGCAGCGTTTGGGTAAAGTACACTGAAGCTTTCTTT
TRBJ2-1	NA	TRBV18	TRBD2	CASSPSSGRSYEQFF	TGTGCCAGCTCACCCTCGAGCGGGAGGTCTTATGAGCAGTTCTTC
TRBJ2-1	NA	TRBV28	NA	CASSSPAGNGHNEQFF	TGTGCCAGCAGTTCCCCGGCAGGGAATGGCCACAATGAGCAGTTCTTC
TRBJ1-2	NA	TRBV2	TRBD1	CANGQGGSGYTF	TGTGCCAACGGACAGGGAGGAAGCGGCTACACCTTC
TRBJ1-6	NA	TRBV25-1	NA	CASTWGGSYNSPLHF	TGTGCCAGCACCTGGGGGGGCTCCTATAATTCACCCCTCCACTTT
TRBJ1-2	NA	TRBV7-2	NA	CASSLGGLKGYTF	TGTGCCAGCAGCTTAGGGGGGCTAAAGGGCTACACCTTC
TRBJ1-1	NA	TRBV10-3	NA	CAISGGSGMNTEAFF	TGTGCCATCAGTGGGGGGTCAGGGATGAACACTGAAGCTTTCTTT
TRBJ1-2	NA	TRBV9	TRBD1	CASRTGGPGGYTF	TGTGCCAGCAGGACAGGGGGCCCGGGCGGCTACACCTTC
TRBJ2-3	NA	TRBV5-1	TRBD1	CASSLDRGTSTDTQYF	TGCGCCAGCAGCTTGGACAGGGGCACTAGCACAGATACGCAGTATTTT